This T cell receptor beta chain is drawn from a study of blood T cell repertoires in COVID-19. This CDR3 comprises 13 residues. Trimming at V came to 5 bases and at J to 0 bases, leaving 0 bases not matched to a gene. CDR1 GTSNPN and CDR2 SVGIG come from the germline V gene (reference sequence). This clone appeared a few times. Only in-frame clones appear in the TCRdb table, and some are missing; sequencing was by immunoSEQ multiplex PCR. The sample has 120,000 to 150,000 clones; 84% are singletons. The sequence came from a woman aged 80 or over in a cohort sampled during active or convalescent COVID-19. Sequenced sample: peripheral blood. The chain couples TRBV30 to TRBJ2-1, with TRBD1 identical over 8 bases. This CDR3 is CAWGQGSYNEQFF. In DNA, the CDR3 is TGTGCCTGGGGACAGGGCTCCTACAATGAGCAGTTCTTC.